Listed below are T cell receptor beta chains from one sample, sequenced in a study of blood T cell repertoires in COVID-19. Here immunoSEQ multiplex PCR was the method, and the copy in TCRdb shows in-frame clones only, minus some. Of tens of thousands of clones in the sample, approximately 84% are singletons; the top ten hold 25% to 30%. The sequenced sample consisted of peripheral blood. All receptors come from a human donor in a cohort sampled during active COVID-19. CDR3s leave out the opening cysteine and the closing phenylalanine or tryptophan. D genes are given only for firm matches.

CDR3	D	J	V
ASSMGQGPFGYT	TRBD1	TRBJ1-2	TRBV5-1
ASSTWGDRALETQY	TRBD1	TRBJ2-5	TRBV11-3
ASSPIMGDRGEWTQY	TRBD1	TRBJ2-5	TRBV7-7
ASRLGTGSSYEQY	TRBD1	TRBJ2-7	TRBV2
ASSLWDRDEKLF	TRBD1	TRBJ1-4	TRBV5-6
ASSLVQGAYEQY	TRBD1	TRBJ2-7	TRBV7-9
ASSQGLAQETQY	TRBD2	TRBJ2-5	TRBV4-1
ASSEGPGRYTGELF	TRBD2	TRBJ2-2	TRBV6-1
ASSRQGPISTDTQY	TRBD1	TRBJ2-3	TRBV7-2
ASSEMGQGLSYEQY	TRBD1	TRBJ2-7	TRBV5-1
ASRAGNAYNSPLH	.	TRBJ1-6	TRBV19
ASSQETGGPSNYGYT	TRBD1	TRBJ1-2	TRBV4-1
ASKGGSSYNEQF	.	TRBJ2-1	TRBV2
ASSATGGNQPQH	TRBD1	TRBJ1-5	TRBV9
ASSLRVSLGEQY	.	TRBJ2-7	TRBV7-8
ASSSLRAGTQGYT	.	TRBJ1-2	TRBV7-2
ASSWGGGYT	.	TRBJ1-2	TRBV7-9
ASSVEDSGGTDTQY	TRBD2	TRBJ2-3	TRBV9
ASSSGTGFGGYT	TRBD1	TRBJ1-2	TRBV5-4
ASSLLRESSYNEQF	.	TRBJ2-1	TRBV4-1
ASSLDPGYYNEQF	.	TRBJ2-1	TRBV7-2
ASSVDRGIQETQY	TRBD1	TRBJ2-5	TRBV9
ASSDDPSRPTGRGGYT	TRBD1	TRBJ1-2	TRBV6-4
ASTMEGGNEQF	.	TRBJ2-1	TRBV19
ASSLGQTSYNEQF	TRBD1	TRBJ2-1	TRBV7-3
ASSGTGTGGIYEQY	TRBD1	TRBJ2-7	TRBV28
ASSYLRGNSPLH	.	TRBJ1-6	TRBV6-2/TRBV6-3
ASSYGQPLLQETQY	.	TRBJ2-5	TRBV18
ASGPSASGVTYEQY	TRBD2	TRBJ2-7	TRBV9
ASSLTVGNEWESYEQY	.	TRBJ2-7	TRBV5-4
ASSKSGGRSGEQF	TRBD2	TRBJ2-1	TRBV27
ASSDRGVGGYT	.	TRBJ1-2	TRBV6-1
ASSLGTGTYEQY	.	TRBJ2-7	TRBV7-2
ASRPGGAPYEQY	.	TRBJ2-7	TRBV5-1
ASSYPGQGLTTEAF	TRBD1	TRBJ1-1	TRBV5-1
ASSLAGEGWGNQPQH	.	TRBJ1-5	TRBV5-1
ASSLRWGSPYEQY	.	TRBJ2-7	TRBV19
ASSFGTVQETQY	TRBD1	TRBJ2-5	TRBV11-3
ASSLAGQGGQETQY	TRBD1	TRBJ2-5	TRBV5-1
ATSGLRQGGSPLH	TRBD1	TRBJ1-6	TRBV15
ASSGLQGPYEQY	.	TRBJ2-7	TRBV5-6
ASSEGGPVTEAF	.	TRBJ1-1	TRBV2
ASSKLRDREHEQY	TRBD1	TRBJ2-7	TRBV27
ASSQSQGVGGNTIY	TRBD1	TRBJ1-3	TRBV3-1/TRBV3-2
ASSQDTIGVVTQY	.	TRBJ2-5	TRBV3-1/TRBV3-2
ASSASGGQETQY	TRBD2	TRBJ2-5	TRBV28
ASSLTERGGAETQY	TRBD2	TRBJ2-5	TRBV7-8
ASRPLGLAAQETQY	TRBD2	TRBJ2-5	TRBV6-2/TRBV6-3
AISGRPGPGESYEQY	.	TRBJ2-7	TRBV10-3